Each of the 10 T cell receptor beta chains below was sequenced from the same sample in a study of identical twins. TCRdb fed the 5' RACE reads into MiXCR, producing one record per CDR3 protein. The data show about 530,000 distinct CDR3 sequences, about 20% seen once. The sample was also linked to a second study, of yellow fever vaccine responses in identical twins.

Specimen: CD4+ T cells sorted from blood. These receptors were taken from a woman aged 18-35 years in good health.

This clonotype was observed a handful of times. This rearrangement joins TRBV2 to TRBJ1-1; tentatively, D is TRBD1 (6 bases). The CDR3 has 14 residues. Trimming pared 6 bases from V and 3 bases from J, leaving 14 bases between. CDR1 SNHLY and CDR2 FYNNEI come from the germline V gene. CDR3 DNA: TGTGCCAGCAGACTACAGGGTGGCGACACTGAAGCTTTCTTT. Encoded protein: CASRLQGGDTEAFF.

This clonotype was seen only once. The chain is built from TRBV5-1 and TRBJ2-3; D is unclear. Germline V CDR1 and CDR2: SGHRS, YFSETQ. CDR3 size: 13 residues. Trimming took 2 bases from V and 4 from J, leaving 8 bases between them. Here the CDR3 reads CASSLVSPDTQYF. CDR3 DNA: TGCGCCAGCAGCTTAGTTTCCCCAGATACGCAGTATTTT.

This clonotype was counted only a few times. At one boundary the junction diverges from the germline segment, which might be a read error. The V call is TRBV28, the J call TRBJ2-1; 10 nucleotides align to TRBD2. The germline CDR1 and CDR2 sequences are MDHEN and SYDVKM. The CDR3 length is 12 residues. The CDR3 nucleotides read TGTGCCAGCAGAGACAGCGGGAGGGCCTCGATCTTC. Translation gives CASRDSGRASIF.

V usage is TRBV11-2 and J usage is TRBJ2-7, with a tentative D call TRBD1 (6 bases). The CDR3 runs to 14 residues. The V gene's germline CDR1 is SGHAT and CDR2 FQNNGV. Trimming removed 5 bases at V and 5 bases at J, with 16 bases between. CDR3 loop: CASSPSGTIHEQYF. In DNA form, the CDR3 reads TGTGCCAGCAGCCCTAGTGGGACAATCCACGAGCAGTACTTC.

This clonotype was counted ten times or more. The V and J genes are TRBV5-4 and TRBJ2-2; 11 bases line up with TRBD2. Per the germline V gene, CDR1 is SGHNT and CDR2 is YYREEE (reference sequence). The CDR3 consists of 16 residues. The J segment lost 4 bases and the V segment lost 4 bases, leaving 6 bases of the junction unmatched. The chain's CDR3 is CASSPGTSGPTGELFF. The DNA of the CDR3 is TGTGCCAGCAGCCCTGGGACTAGCGGACCCACCGGGGAGCTGTTTTTT.

This clonotype occurred many times. This chain joins TRBV4-1 and TRBJ1-2; D ambiguous. This CDR3 comprises 16 residues. V was clipped by 2 bases and J by 7 bases, with 20 bases between them. Germline CDR1 reads MGHRA; CDR2 reads YSYEKL. The CDR3 DNA reads as TGCGCCAGCAGCCAAAAACCGGGCTCACCTGTGAGTGGCTACACCTTC. Translation: CASSQKPGSPVSGYTF.

The chain combines TRBV13 with TRBJ2-2, with 12 bases fitting TRBD1. The CDR3 spans 18 residues. Germline lookup yields CDR1 PRHDT and CDR2 FYEKMQ (reference sequence). The ends lost 2 bases at V and 0 bases at J; junction bases unmatched: 4. CDR3 coding DNA: TGTGCCAGCAGCTTACTCGGGACAGGGGGCCCGAACACCGGGGAGCTGTTTTTT. Translating it yields CASSLLGTGGPNTGELFF.

This rearrangement joins TRBV28 to TRBJ2-7; no definite D call. This CDR3 spans 13 amino acids. Trimming cost V 5 bases and J 4 bases, with 12 bases left between them. Per germline, CDR1 MDHEN and CDR2 SYDVKM. The CDR3 is CASSRRNAYEQYF. The CDR3 region has the DNA TGTGCCAGCAGTAGGCGGAATGCTTACGAGCAGTACTTC.

This chain connects TRBV7-8 to TRBJ2-5; D perhaps matches TRBD2 (6 bases). The CDR3 spans 16 residues. Germline CDR1 reads SGHVS; CDR2 reads FQNEAQ. Trimming cost V 3 bases and J 5 bases, with 19 bases left between them. CDR3 sequence reads: CASSFTSRTSGETQYF. The DNA of the CDR3 is TGTGCCAGCAGCTTCACTAGCAGAACATCTGGGGAGACCCAGTACTTC.

This clonotype was detected a few times. The DNA of the CDR3 is TGTGCCAGCAGCCAAGGAGACAGCTCCTATAATTCACCCCTCCACTTT. Residues: CASSQGDSSYNSPLHF. The V gene is TRBV3-1, the J gene TRBJ1-6; possibly TRBD1 for D (5 bases). Germline assignment: CDR1 LGHDT and CDR2 YNNKEL (reference sequence). V lost 1 base, J lost 0 bases, and 7 bases lay in between. There are 16 residues in the CDR3. Using reference TRBV3-1 and TRBJ1-6 for the parts outside the CDR3, the full variable domain is DTAVSQTPKYLVTQMGNDKSIKCEQNLGHDTMYWYKQDSKKFLKIMFSYNNKELIINETVPNRFSPKSPDKAHLNLHINSLELGDSAVYFCASSQGDSSYNSPLHFGNGTRLTVT.